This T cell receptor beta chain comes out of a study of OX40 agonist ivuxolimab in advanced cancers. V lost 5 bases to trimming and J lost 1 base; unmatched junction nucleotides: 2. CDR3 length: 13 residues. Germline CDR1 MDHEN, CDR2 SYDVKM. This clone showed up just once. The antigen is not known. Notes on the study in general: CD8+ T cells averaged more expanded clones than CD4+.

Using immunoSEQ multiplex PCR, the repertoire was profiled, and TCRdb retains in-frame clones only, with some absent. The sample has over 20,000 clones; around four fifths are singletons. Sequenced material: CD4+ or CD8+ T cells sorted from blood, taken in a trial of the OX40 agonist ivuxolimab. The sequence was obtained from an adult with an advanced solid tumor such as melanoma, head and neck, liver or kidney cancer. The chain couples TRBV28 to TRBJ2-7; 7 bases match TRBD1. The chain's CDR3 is CASSQTGSYEQYF. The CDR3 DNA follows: TGTGCCAGCAGTCAGACAGGGTCCTACGAGCAGTACTTC.